Below are 26 T cell receptor beta chains sequenced from a single sample in a study of technical replicates of blood from several donors. Clones were read by immunoSEQ multiplex PCR, and TCRdb kept only the in-frame ones, dropping some. The sample lists about 59,000 clones; approximately 92% were seen once. Sequencing used PBMCs. These receptors were collected from a human donor in good health. Some clones in this sample may be carry-over from other donors' samples.

The V gene is TRBV7-9, the J gene TRBJ1-6; tentative D call: TRBD1 (5 bases). This CDR3 is 12 amino acids long. Germline V gene sequence: CDR1 SEHNR, CDR2 FQNEAQ (reference sequence). V was shortened by 0 bases and J by 12 bases, with 6 bases between the two germline ends. As DNA, the CDR3 is TGTGCCAGCAGCTTAGCGGGGGGACCCCTCCACTTT. The encoded protein is CASSLAGGPLHF.

V usage is TRBV2 and J usage is TRBJ2-2, with a possible D match to TRBD2 (5 bases). Germline V gene data show CDR1 as SNHLY and CDR2 as FYNNEI. CDR3 length: 15 residues. V lost 7 bases and J 1 base, leaving 13 bases between the germline ends. The CDR3 reads CASIPSGRNTGELFF. For the CDR3, the DNA is TGTGCCAGCATTCCGAGCGGTAGGAACACCGGGGAGCTGTTTTTT.

The chain has TRBV10-3 and TRBJ2-7; D might be TRBD1 (7 bases). The germline gives CDR1 ENHRY, CDR2 SYGVKD. Trimming removed 6 bases from V and 3 bases from J, with 12 bases in between. The length of the CDR3 is 13 residues. In nucleotides, the CDR3 is TGTGCCATCAGGGAGGGACAGAACTACGAGCAGTACTTC. This sequence encodes CAIREGQNYEQYF.

V is TRBV6-1 and J is TRBJ1-3; 7 nucleotides align to TRBD1. V shed 6 bases and J 4 bases; nucleotides not matched to a gene: 3. Germline CDR1 reads MNHNS; CDR2 reads SASEGT. This CDR3 region has 13 residues. The CDR3: CASSGQVGNTIYF. The CDR3 DNA follows: TGTGCCAGCAGCGGACAGGTCGGAAACACCATATATTTT.

The rearrangement links TRBV7-9 to TRBJ2-3; D possibly corresponds to TRBD2 (7 bases). Germline V CDR1 and CDR2: SEHNR, FQNEAQ (reference sequence). CDR3 size: 14 residues. The V and J ends lost 7 bases and 1 base respectively, with 12 bases between them. CDR3 nucleotides: TGTGCCAGCATTTACGGGGGGCGCACAGATACGCAGTATTTT. The encoded protein is CASIYGGRTDTQYF.

V and J are TRBV25-1 and TRBJ2-1; TRBD1 aligns across 9 bases. The CDR3 has 16 amino acids. In germline, CDR1 is MGHDK, CDR2 SYGVNS. Germline trimming cut 3 bases from V and 3 bases from J; bases unmatched to any gene: 6. The CDR3 region has the DNA TGTGCCAGCAGTGACCTCCGGGGACAGGGCTACAATGAGCAGTTCTTC. Translation gives CASSDLRGQGYNEQFF.

The chain has TRBV28 and TRBJ1-1, with D hard to call. Trimming stripped 4 bases from V and 4 bases from J, with 16 bases between. Germline-derived CDR1 and CDR2 are MDHEN and SYDVKM. This CDR3 spans 15 amino acids. The CDR3 DNA reads as TGTGCCAGCAGTTCCCCAACAGCCTCCGGCACTGAAGCTTTCTTT. This codes for CASSSPTASGTEAFF.

This clone was counted only a few times. V usage is TRBV19 and J usage is TRBJ1-5; a weak D match, TRBD1 (6 bases). CDR1 and CDR2 (germline): LNHDA, SQIVND (reference sequence). The CDR3 extends over 18 amino acids. Deletions cut 1 base from V and 0 bases from J, with 16 bases between. CDR3 nucleotides: TGTGCCAGTAGTATAGTGGCCGGACAGAGGTTTAGCAATCAGCCCCAGCATTTT. Residues: CASSIVAGQRFSNQPQHF.

This sequence joins TRBV4-3 and TRBJ2-7; the match to TRBD2 covers 10 bases. The CDR3 spans 16 residues. J gave up 2 bases and V 0 bases, and 4 bases lay outside the gene matches. CDR1 is LGHNA, CDR2 YSLEER, per germline. The CDR3 is CASSQDFTSGAYEQYF. CDR3 DNA sequence: TGCGCCAGCAGCCAAGATTTTACTAGCGGGGCCTACGAGCAGTACTTC.

This chain connects TRBV5-1 to TRBJ2-3; D may be TRBD1 (9 bases). The CDR3 sequence is 16 residues long. The germline gives CDR1 SGHRS, CDR2 YFSETQ. V was trimmed by 1 base and J by 5 bases, leaving 17 bases between them. For the CDR3, the DNA is TGCGCCAGCAGCTTGCTAATAGCGGGACAGGGAGATACGCAGTATTTT. Protein: CASSLLIAGQGDTQYF.

This clone occurred once. This sequence joins TRBV5-1 and TRBJ1-1, with 12 bases lining up with TRBD1. This CDR3 is 15 amino acids long. Trimming took 6 bases from V and 0 from J; bases not matched to a gene: 3. The germline V gene encodes CDR1 SGHRS and CDR2 YFSETQ. DNA for the CDR3: TGCGCCAGCACCGGGACAGGGGGCCTGAACACTGAAGCTTTCTTT. Its protein product is CASTGTGGLNTEAFF.

V gene TRBV7-2 combines with J gene TRBJ1-1, with no clear D. The CDR3 length is 14 residues. V was cut by 2 bases and J by 5 bases, with 12 bases left in between. CDR1 is SGHTA, CDR2 FQGNSA, per germline. CDR3 nucleotides: TGTGCCAGCAGCTTAAAATACAGTAATACTGAAGCTTTCTTT. It specifies CASSLKYSNTEAFF.

This rearrangement joins TRBV7-2 to TRBJ2-2, with unresolved D. This CDR3 has 12 residues. V lost 6 bases, J lost 3 bases, and 5 bases lay in between. Per germline, CDR1 SGHTA and CDR2 FQGNSA. This CDR3 is CASRRYTGELFF. DNA of the CDR3: TGTGCCAGCAGACGGTACACCGGGGAGCTGTTTTTT. Together with reference TRBV7-2 and TRBJ2-2, the CDR3 gives the full variable domain: GAGVSQSPSNKVTEKGKDVELRCDPISGHTALYWYRQSLGQGLEFLIYFQGNSAPDKSGLPSDRFSAERTGGSVSTLTIQRTQQEDSAVYLCASRRYTGELFFGEGSRLTVL.

The V and J genes are TRBV5-1 and TRBJ1-5, with TRBD1 matching over 7 bases. CDR3 length: 15 residues. Germline CDR1 SGHRS, CDR2 YFSETQ. J was trimmed by 0 bases and V by 4 bases; bases with no gene match: 4. The CDR3 DNA reads as TGCGCCAGCAGCCCCACAGGGGTTAGCAATCAGCCCCAGCATTTT. Translation: CASSPTGVSNQPQHF.

The count of this clone is one. V and J are TRBV9 and TRBJ1-2; no clear D. Per the germline V gene, CDR1 is SGDLS and CDR2 is YYNGEE. The CDR3 consists of 11 residues. The ends were cut back, 4 bases at V and 2 bases at J, with 3 bases in the middle. The CDR3 reads CASSTNYGYTF. The CDR3 DNA reads as TGTGCCAGCAGCACAAACTATGGCTACACCTTC.

This sequence joins TRBV5-4 and TRBJ2-3, with 8 nucleotides matching TRBD2. The V gene's germline CDR1 is SGHNT and CDR2 YYREEE (reference sequence). The CDR3 runs to 12 residues. Unmatched junction bases numbered 0, after V lost 3 bases and J lost 6 bases. In DNA, the CDR3 is TGTGCCAGCAGCTCGGGGGGGGATACGCAGTATTTT. Protein sequence: CASSSGGDTQYF.

J is TRBJ1-2 and V is TRBV7-2, with 9 bases aligning to TRBD1. V trimming: 5 bases; J trimming: 6 bases; junction bases outside the gene matches: 7. The CDR3 contains 14 residues. The V gene's germline CDR1 is SGHTA and CDR2 FQGNSA. For the CDR3, the DNA is TGTGCCAGCAGCCCCGGGGACAGGGAGCATGGCTACACCTTC. Its translation is CASSPGDREHGYTF. Drawing the rest from reference TRBV7-2 and TRBJ1-2, the complete variable domain is GAGVSQSPSNKVTEKGKDVELRCDPISGHTALYWYRQSLGQGLEFLIYFQGNSAPDKSGLPSDRFSAERTGGSVSTLTIQRTQQEDSAVYLCASSPGDREHGYTFGSGTRLTVV.

This clone was seen once. This chain connects TRBV5-8 to TRBJ2-7; D might be TRBD2 (5 bases). The CDR3 is made up of 11 amino acids. Trimming took off 7 bases at V and 4 bases at J, with 9 bases between the two ends. Germline V lookup: CDR1 SGHTS, CDR2 YDEGEE. In nucleotides, the CDR3 is TGTGCCAGCTTGAGGACTTACGAGCAGTACTTC. This sequence encodes CASLRTYEQYF.

The gene calls are TRBV27 and TRBJ1-1, with a possible D match to TRBD1 (5 bases). Trimming shortened V by 8 bases and J by 1 base, and 17 bases separated the two germline ends. CDR1 and CDR2 (germline): MNHEY, SMNVEV (reference sequence). CDR3 length equals 15 residues. CDR3 sequence (DNA): TGTGCCAGCGTCCCCTCCGGGGGAGAGAACACTGAAGCTTTCTTT. Protein sequence: CASVPSGGENTEAFF.

The chain employs TRBV19 and TRBJ2-7; D not certain. Trimming cost V 3 bases and J 0 bases, with 6 bases left between them. CDR1 is LNHDA and CDR2 is SQIVND in the germline V gene (reference sequence). CDR3 length: 13 amino acids. CDR3 in DNA: TGTGCCAGTAGTATCACGAGCTCCTACGAGCAGTACTTC. Translated: CASSITSSYEQYF. Full variable domain (outside the CDR3, taken from reference TRBV19 and TRBJ2-7): DGGITQSPKYLFRKEGQNVTLSCEQNLNHDAMYWYRQDPGQGLRLIYYSQIVNDFQKGDIAEGYSVSREKKESFPLTVTSAQKNPTAFYLCASSITSSYEQYFGPGTRLTVT.

This clone has just a few counts. The chain is built from TRBV7-9 and TRBJ1-4; D is unresolved. The CDR3 is 13 amino acids. The V gene lost 5 bases and the J gene lost 3 bases, with 7 bases spanning the gap. The V gene's germline CDR1 is SEHNR and CDR2 FQNEAQ (reference sequence). The DNA of the CDR3 is TGTGCCAGCAGCCGCGGAGCTAATGAAAAACTGTTTTTT. The encoded protein is CASSRGANEKLFF.

The chain joins TRBV5-1 to TRBJ2-7; TRBD1 is a possible D gene (7 bases). This CDR3 is built from 15 residues. Trimming pared 4 bases from V and 0 bases from J, leaving 14 bases between. Per the germline V gene, CDR1 is SGHRS and CDR2 is YFSETQ. The CDR3 nucleotides are TGCGCCAGCAGCCGGGGGACAGACTTCTCCTACGAGCAGTACTTC. It codes for CASSRGTDFSYEQYF.

This rearrangement joins TRBV7-3 to TRBJ2-7; D is perhaps TRBD2 (6 bases). V was pared by 0 bases and J by 2 bases, with 11 bases between. From germline, CDR1 is SGHTA and CDR2 FQGTGA. This CDR3 spans 15 amino acids. This chain's CDR3 is CASSLTLADTYEQYF. The DNA for the CDR3 is TGTGCCAGCAGCTTAACACTAGCTGATACCTACGAGCAGTACTTC.

V is TRBV10-1 and J is TRBJ2-1; 7 nucleotides match TRBD2. CDR1 is WNHNN, CDR2 SYGVQD, per germline (reference sequence). This CDR3 region has 14 residues. The trim removed 5 bases at V and 3 bases at J, leaving 4 bases unmatched. CDR3 protein: CASSPGTNYNEQFF. DNA for the CDR3: TGCGCCAGCAGTCCCGGGACTAACTACAATGAGCAGTTCTTC.

V is TRBV14 and J is TRBJ1-2; D remains ambiguous. The CDR3 sequence is 12 residues long. Germline CDR1 SGHDN, CDR2 FVKESK. The ends were cut back, 0 bases at V and 8 bases at J, with 7 bases in the middle. The CDR3, as DNA: TGTGCCAGCAGCCAAGATAGTCGCGGCTACACCTTC. Its translation: CASSQDSRGYTF.

The J gene is TRBJ2-3, the V gene TRBV2; 7 bases line up with TRBD1. CDR1 and CDR2 (germline): SNHLY, FYNNEI. CDR3 length: 15 residues. Losses at the gene ends were 5 bases for V and 2 bases for J; bases not matched to a gene: 7. The CDR3 sequence is CASSTGQIFTDTQYF. CDR3 bases: TGTGCCAGCAGTACGGGACAGATATTCACAGATACGCAGTATTTT.